This T cell receptor beta chain stems from a study of T cell responses to AZD1222 COVID-19 vaccine (dated by TCRdb to 2020 to 2023). As for the study more broadly: TCR sequencing covered roughly 230 trial participants: roughly 200 given two doses of AZD1222 and some 25 given two doses of MenACWY control vaccine. Trial participants were enrolled into age subgroups of 18-55, 56-69 and 70-plus years, which contained about 160, 30 and 59 TCR-sequenced participants, respectively. The full study reports these points: Because no day 14 peak-response samples were available, the repertoires could be characterized only after the peak T cell response. Conclusions about previously exposed vaccinees were limited because only a handful of AZD1222 recipients were SARS-CoV-2 seropositive at baseline. A significant rise in spike-specific TCR breadth and depth was observed after two AZD1222 doses relative to day 0 and relative to MenACWY recipients. In the small 56-69-year group, the increase in depth fell short of significance, most likely because of low power. Epitopes outside the regions mutated in the B.1.351 and B.1.1.7 variants were reportedly recognized by nearly half of the unique spike-specific TCRs. The vaccine-associated CD4 TCRs covered the entire spike protein, and the dominant responses fell in regions 160-218 and 743-854. Most participants were white British and females outnumbered males, and the authors suggested that clonal diversity may have been underestimated.

V is clipped by 5 bases and J by 4 bases, and the sequence between their germline boundaries is 6 bases long. Including cysteine and phenylalanine, the CDR3 has 11 amino acids. CDR3 DNA only is kept here, 33 bases in frame from base 1. Concerning this clone itself: No antigen is known for it. Base qualities were left out, and no much larger clone turns up one base away. This specimen includes other DNA sequences encoding the same CDR3.

The CDR3 regions of human TCRbeta chains were analyzed by immunosequencing. As for the original processing: TCRs in the repertoires were matched against a reference library of SARS-CoV-2-specific TCRs that had been generated with the MIRA antigen-specificity platform. Breadth was defined as the fraction of unique TCRs that were SARS-CoV-2-associated, and depth was defined as the fraction of total T cells that were SARS-CoV-2-associated. Using the MIRA data, each spike-specific TCR was mapped to the spike region that the TCR reacts to and placed in a CD4 or CD8 class. Log10-transformed breadth and depth values were compared by one-way ANOVA with Sidak's multiple comparisons tests. This is the immuneACCESS table as TCRdb keeps it, with only in-frame sequences that have V and J called. A part of the clones is gone; compared with another copy, unresolved V genes explain less than half, and the rest is unexplained. V, J and clone size were drawn from that table, and D and trimming were deduced from the DNA. Recorded for this sample are approximately 170,000 clones; 88% of them occurred a single time. Under 14% of the sample is taken by the ten largest.

What the time point label conveys for this sample: about 28 days (+/-7) after the second vaccine dose. AZD1222 recipients with second doses at about 4 weeks or about 12 weeks were pooled, because spike-specific TCR depth and breadth did not differ between schedules. Vaccinee samples came from UK trials COV001 and COV002, including a single-blind randomized controlled phase 2/3 trial of AZD1222 (ChAdOx1 nCoV-19) in healthy adults. For TCRbeta chain sequencing, PBMC samples were collected from trial participants at day 0 and at day 28 after the second dose. This specimen consisted of peripheral blood, obtained 28 days after the second AZD1222 dose. Rearrangement joined TRBV12-3 or TRBV12-4 to TRBJ2-7; the D gene identity is not certain. This receptor was obtained from an adult who received the AZD1222 COVID-19 vaccine. The sequence in DNA is TGTGCCAGCAGTCTCGGTTACGAGCAGTACTTC. This is translated as CASSLGYEQYF.